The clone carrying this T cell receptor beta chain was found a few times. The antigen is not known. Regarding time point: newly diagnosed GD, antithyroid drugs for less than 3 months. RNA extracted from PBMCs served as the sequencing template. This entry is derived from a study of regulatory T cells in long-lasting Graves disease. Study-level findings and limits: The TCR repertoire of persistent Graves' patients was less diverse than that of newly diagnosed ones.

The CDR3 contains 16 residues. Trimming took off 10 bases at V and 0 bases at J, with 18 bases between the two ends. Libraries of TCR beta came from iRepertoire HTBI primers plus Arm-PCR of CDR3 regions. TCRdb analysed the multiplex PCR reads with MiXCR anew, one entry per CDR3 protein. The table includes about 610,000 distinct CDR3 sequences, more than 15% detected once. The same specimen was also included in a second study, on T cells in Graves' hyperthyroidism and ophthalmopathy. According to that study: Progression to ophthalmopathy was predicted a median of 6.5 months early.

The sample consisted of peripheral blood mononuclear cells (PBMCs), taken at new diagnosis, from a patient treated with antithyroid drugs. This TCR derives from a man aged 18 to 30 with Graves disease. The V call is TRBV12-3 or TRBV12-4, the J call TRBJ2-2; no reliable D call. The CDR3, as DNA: TGTGCCATTCCCCACGTCCCAGGATCGAACACCGGGGAGCTGTTTTTT. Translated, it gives CAIPHVPGSNTGELFF.